The rows below give T cell receptor beta chains drawn from one sample of a study of cytomegalovirus exposure and HLA in healthy donors. Profiling relied on immunoSEQ multiplex PCR, and the TCRdb table lists in-frame clones only, not all of them. This sample has around 180,000 clones, with 80% found just once. The sample taken for sequencing was PBMCs. The receptors stem from a man aged 40-49 years in good health and CMV-seronegative. The CDR3 runs from the conserved cysteine through the conserved F or W. Each record gives: CDR3 length, V gene, D gene, J gene, clone size, CDR3 protein, CDR3 DNA. A D gene is named only where the DNA matches it firmly. A row's size may be missing; if present it is once, few, many or a size class.

>14|TRBV2|.|TRBJ1-4|.
CASEPGGTNEKLFF
TGTGCCAGCGAACCGGGAGGAACTAATGAAAAACTGTTTTTT
>16|TRBV5-6|.|TRBJ1-5|.
CASSLSPGLSNQPQHF
TGTGCCAGCAGCTTGTCACCAGGACTTAGCAATCAGCCCCAGCATTTT
>13|TRBV5-4|TRBD1|TRBJ1-1|once
CASSLRPGGSAFF
TGTGCCAGCAGCTTGAGGCCAGGGGGTTCAGCTTTCTTT
>14|TRBV27|TRBD1|TRBJ1-1|once
CASSHGDRNTEAFF
TGTGCCAGCAGTCATGGGGACAGGAACACTGAAGCTTTCTTT
>13|TRBV6-5|.|TRBJ1-2|few
CASRMTVNYGYTF
TGTGCCAGCAGGATGACAGTTAACTATGGCTACACCTTC
>13|TRBV7-9|.|TRBJ1-1|.
CSSSSTGGTEAFF
TGTTCCAGCAGCTCCACGGGAGGAACTGAAGCTTTCTTT
>15|TRBV11-2|TRBD2|TRBJ2-7|.
CASSFSGSASYEQYF
TGTGCCAGCAGCTTTAGCGGGAGCGCCTCCTACGAGCAGTACTTC
>13|TRBV18|TRBD1|TRBJ1-2|once
CASSQDRAYGYTF
TGTGCCAGCTCTCAAGACAGGGCCTATGGCTACACCTTC
>15|TRBV19|TRBD1|TRBJ2-1|.
CASSIPGQGTNEQFF
TGTGCCAGTAGTATTCCGGGACAGGGTACCAATGAGCAGTTCTTC
>16|TRBV21-1|.|TRBJ2-5|.
CASSKDGQSDQETQYF
TGTGCCAGCAGCAAAGACGGACAGTCCGACCAAGAGACCCAGTACTTC
>16|TRBV18|TRBD1|TRBJ2-7|.
CASSPMAGGVRYEQYF
TGTGCCAGCTCACCTATGGCAGGGGGAGTTAGGTACGAGCAGTACTTC
>15|TRBV19|.|TRBJ1-2|.
CASSIDREVNYGYTF
TGTGCCAGTAGTATAGATCGCGAGGTTAACTATGGCTACACCTTC
>18|TRBV9|TRBD2|TRBJ2-1|few
CASSVRPPSSGGNNEQFF
TGTGCCAGCAGCGTAAGGCCCCCTAGTAGCGGGGGAAACAATGAGCAGTTCTTC
>16|TRBV7-9|TRBD1|TRBJ2-1|.
CASSLAGTGERNEQFF
TGTGCCAGCAGCTTAGCCGGGACAGGGGAGAGGAATGAGCAGTTCTTC
>14|TRBV4-1|.|TRBJ2-7|.
CASSQVGQSYEQYF
TGCGCCAGCAGCCAAGTCGGACAGTCCTACGAGCAGTACTTC
>16|TRBV18|TRBD2|TRBJ2-1|.
CASSQTNSGIPNEQFF
TGTGCCAGCTCACAAACCAACAGCGGGATCCCAAATGAGCAGTTCTTC
>19|TRBV7-8|TRBD2|TRBJ2-4|.
CASSSGTSGRQGTKNIQYF
TGTGCCAGCAGCTCCGGGACTAGCGGGAGACAAGGGACCAAAAACATTCAGTACTTC
>13|TRBV29-1|.|TRBJ2-7|.
CSARGGSSYEQYF
TGCAGCGCTCGAGGGGGTTCCTCCTACGAGCAGTACTTC
>14|TRBV19|TRBD2|TRBJ2-5|.
CASSRGTSGETQYF
TGTGCCAGTAGTCGCGGGACTAGCGGCGAGACCCAGTACTTC
>15|TRBV7-9|TRBD1|TRBJ1-2|.
CASSLASGTVNGYTF
TGTGCCAGCAGCTTAGCCTCCGGGACAGTGAACGGCTACACCTTC
>12|TRBV7-2|TRBD2|TRBJ2-3|.
CASGGVTDTQYF
TGTGCCAGTGGGGGGGTCACAGATACGCAGTATTTT
>13|TRBV21-1|.|TRBJ2-2|.
CPRGTGVTGELFF
TGTCCCCGGGGGACAGGGGTCACCGGGGAGCTGTTTTTT
>16|TRBV5-1|.|TRBJ2-1|once
CASSQLALSSYNEQFF
TGCGCCAGCAGTCAGCTAGCGTTAAGCTCCTACAATGAGCAGTTCTTC
>15|TRBV30|.|TRBJ2-2|.
CAWRSPDRNTGELFF
TGTGCCTGGAGGTCACCCGACAGAAACACCGGGGAGCTGTTTTTT
>14|TRBV6-5|.|TRBJ1-5|.
CASSTGYSNQPQHF
TGTGCCAGCAGTACAGGATATAGCAATCAGCCCCAGCATTTT
>14|TRBV2|TRBD1|TRBJ1-1|.
CASTPDRGSTEAFF
TGTGCCAGCACCCCGGACAGGGGTAGCACTGAAGCTTTCTTT
>14|TRBV12-5|.|TRBJ1-6|.
CASGRDIYNSPLHF
TGTGCTAGTGGCAGGGATATCTATAATTCACCCCTCCACTTT
>14|TRBV7-2|.|TRBJ1-3|once
CASSSAVAGNTIYF
TGTGCCAGCAGCTCCGCAGTGGCTGGAAACACCATATATTTT
>15|TRBV28|TRBD1|TRBJ2-4|.
CASSSAGTGVNIQYF
TGTGCCAGCAGTTCCGCCGGGACAGGGGTGAACATTCAGTACTTC
>15|TRBV11-3|.|TRBJ2-3|.
CASSPQGTGTDTQYF
TGTGCCAGCAGCCCCCAGGGGACCGGCACAGATACGCAGTATTTT
>15|TRBV28|TRBD1|TRBJ1-5|once
CASSETGGIHQPQHF
TGTGCCAGCAGCGAGACAGGGGGCATCCATCAGCCCCAGCATTTT
>17|TRBV11-2|TRBD2|TRBJ2-3|few
CASSAPGLAGGGDTQYF
TGTGCCAGCAGCGCACCGGGACTAGCGGGAGGAGGGGATACGCAGTATTTT
>16|TRBV6-1|.|TRBJ1-1|.
CASSEAPEGRNTEAFF
TGTGCCAGCAGTGAAGCGCCGGAAGGGAGGAACACTGAAGCTTTCTTT
>14|TRBV12-5|.|TRBJ2-7|.
CASGLVTGLYEQYF
TGTGCTAGTGGTTTGGTAACGGGTTTATACGAGCAGTACTTC
>15|TRBV21-1|.|TRBJ1-2|.
CASSAPDRINYGYTF
TGTGCCAGCAGCGCTCCGGACAGAATTAACTATGGCTACACCTTC
>14|TRBV7-3|TRBD1|TRBJ1-2|.
CASSPQGAGYGYTF
TGTGCCAGCAGCCCCCAGGGGGCAGGCTATGGCTACACCTTC
>13|TRBV18|.|TRBJ1-1|.
CASSPSDTRGAFF
TGTGCCAGCTCACCCTCGGACACCAGGGGAGCTTTCTTT
>15|TRBV25-1|.|TRBJ2-1|.
CASSSFRDLVNEQFF
TGTGCCAGCAGTTCCTTCAGGGATCTAGTGAATGAGCAGTTCTTC
>15|TRBV18|.|TRBJ2-1|.
CASSPSGISYNEQFF
TGTGCCAGCTCACCCTCAGGGATCTCCTACAATGAGCAGTTCTTC
>15|TRBV6-1|TRBD1|TRBJ1-2|.
CASSPGQGANYGYTF
TGTGCCAGCAGCCCAGGACAGGGAGCAAACTATGGCTACACCTTC
>14|TRBV11-2|.|TRBJ2-5|.
CASSPPPGRETQYF
TGTGCCAGCAGCCCCCCGCCAGGGCGAGAGACCCAGTACTTC
>13|TRBV6-5|.|TRBJ1-6|once
CASRGKSPSPLHF
TGTGCCAGCAGGGGCAAATCACCCTCACCCCTCCACTTT
>13|TRBV7-8|.|TRBJ2-7|few
CASTASSYYEQYF
TGTGCCAGCACCGCGAGCTCCTACTACGAGCAGTACTTC
>15|TRBV4-3|.|TRBJ2-2|few
CASSQDPARTGELFF
TGCGCCAGCAGCCAAGATCCTGCCCGGACCGGGGAGCTGTTTTTT
>15|TRBV7-2|.|TRBJ1-2|.
CASTGKLWGAYGYTF
TGTGCCAGCACTGGGAAGTTATGGGGCGCCTATGGCTACACCTTC